This T cell receptor (beta chain) came from a study of blood T cell repertoires in COVID-19. Study processing details: Amplification of reference gene primers provided the estimated nucleated cell counts. TCRdb's table, derived via immunoSEQ multiplex PCR, lists solely in-frame clones and lacks some. The V and J calls and clone size come from that table; D and trimming were worked out from the DNA. The sample has 380,000 or so clones; approximately 90% are singletons. CDR1 is SQVTM and CDR2 is ANQGSEA in the germline V gene. Trimming stripped 7 bases from V and 7 bases from J, with 14 bases between. The CDR3 is 12 residues long. The participants were between roughly 18 and 90 years old and came from roughly 25 US areas.

The chain couples TRBV29-1 to TRBJ2-1; tentative D call: TRBD1 (6 bases). Sequenced input: PBMCs or T cells enriched from blood (not recorded which). The receptor's source is a woman between 25 and 40 years old with acute COVID-19. CDR3 DNA: TGCAGCGGGGGGCGCTCGTGGAATGAGCAGTTCTTC. Translation gives CSGGRSWNEQFF.